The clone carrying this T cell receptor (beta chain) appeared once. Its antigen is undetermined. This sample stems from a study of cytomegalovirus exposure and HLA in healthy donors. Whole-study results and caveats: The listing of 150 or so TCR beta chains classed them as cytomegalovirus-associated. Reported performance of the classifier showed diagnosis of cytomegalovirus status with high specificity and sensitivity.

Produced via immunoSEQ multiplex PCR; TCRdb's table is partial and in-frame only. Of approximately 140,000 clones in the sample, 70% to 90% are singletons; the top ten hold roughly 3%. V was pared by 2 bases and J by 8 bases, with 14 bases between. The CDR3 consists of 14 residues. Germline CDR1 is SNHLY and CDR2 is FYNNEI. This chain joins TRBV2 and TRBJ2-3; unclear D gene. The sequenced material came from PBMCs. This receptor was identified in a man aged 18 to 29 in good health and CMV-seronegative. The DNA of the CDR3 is TGTGCCAGCAGTGAATCGAACCCGTGGGCTACGCAGTATTTT. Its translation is CASSESNPWATQYF.